Sequencing of this T cell receptor (beta chain) was carried out in a study of blood T cell repertoires in COVID-19. At the level of the study: Specimens from acute and convalescent COVID-19 originated in the United States, Italy and Spain.

Authors' methods: Reference gene primers were amplified, and this amplification served to estimate nucleated cell counts. Generated by immunoSEQ multiplex PCR, the TCRdb table keeps only in-frame clones and is missing some. Clone size and the V and J calls come from that table; the DNA yielded D and trimming. Among about 130,000 clones listed, 85% were seen once. V was clipped by 1 base and J by 5 bases, with 5 bases between them. The CDR3 has 13 residues. Germline V CDR1 and CDR2: SGHTA, FQGNSA. This clone is medium-sized. Other DNA sequences in this specimen translate into the identical CDR3. Sequencing was performed on peripheral blood. This receptor was identified in a man at least 80 years old with active or convalescent COVID-19. The rearrangement uses TRBV7-2 and TRBJ1-4; D gene unclear. CDR3 in DNA: TGTGCCAGCAGCTTAGAACTAAATGAAAAACTGTTTTTT. Its translation: CASSLELNEKLFF.